What follows are 10 T cell receptor beta chains derived from one specimen sequenced in a study of blood T cell repertoires in COVID-19. TCRdb's table, derived via immunoSEQ multiplex PCR, lists solely in-frame clones and lacks some. Here the sample spans 330,000 or so clones, roughly 90% being singletons. What was sequenced was PBMCs or T cells enriched from blood (not recorded which). These TCRs come from a young woman who had been exposed to COVID-19.

The sample holds one count of this clone. The gene calls are TRBV7-9 and TRBJ2-7; possible D gene TRBD1, 5 bases. Trimming shortened V by 1 base and J by 3 bases, and 19 bases separated the two germline ends. The CDR3 extends over 17 amino acids. CDR1 and CDR2 from the germline V gene are SEHNR and FQNEAQ (reference sequence). CDR3 sequence (DNA): TGTGCCAGCAGCTTAGAAGGGGCAGGAAAGAAGGGCTACGAGCAGTACTTC. Translation gives CASSLEGAGKKGYEQYF.

The chain combines TRBV18 with TRBJ1-4, with TRBD1 matching over 7 bases. This CDR3 comprises 13 residues. Germline V gene lookup returns CDR1 KGHSH and CDR2 LQKENI. J lost 0 bases, V lost 9 bases, and 1 base had no gene match. The CDR3 spells CASGTATNEKLFF. The CDR3 coding sequence is TGTGCCAGTGGGACAGCAACTAATGAAAAACTGTTTTTT.

The chain recombines TRBV9 with TRBJ2-1; D possibly corresponds to TRBD1 (6 bases). Germline V gives CDR1 SGDLS, CDR2 YYNGEE. V lost 0 bases and J lost 10, with 17 bases in between. This CDR3 contains 15 residues. The CDR3 DNA reads TGTGCCAGCAGCGTAGAGGGGACAAGTCCTTCGGAGCAGTTCTTC. Protein: CASSVEGTSPSEQFF. Looking up the rest from reference TRBV9 and TRBJ2-1 gives the full variable domain: DSGVTQTPKHLITATGQRVTLRCSPRSGDLSVYWYQQSLDQGLQFLIQYYNGEERAKGNILERFSAQQFPDLHSELNLSSLELGDSALYFCASSVEGTSPSEQFFGPGTRLTVL.

Only one count was recorded for this clone. The chain links TRBV5-6 to TRBJ2-1, with 10 bases fitting TRBD2. The length of the CDR3 is 15 residues. After removal of 3 bases from V and 3 bases from J, the junction contained 3 bases not matched to a gene. Germline CDR1 is SGHDT and CDR2 is YYEEEE. The CDR3, as DNA: TGTGCCAGCAGCTCTAGCGGGAGTGGCTACAATGAGCAGTTCTTC. It encodes CASSSSGSGYNEQFF.

The chain has TRBV5-1 and TRBJ2-7, with D perhaps matching TRBD1 (5 bases). This CDR3 comprises 14 residues. Germline V gives CDR1 SGHRS, CDR2 YFSETQ. The ends were cut back, 5 bases at V and 5 bases at J, with 17 bases in the middle. This chain's CDR3 is CASRMIGAVNEQYF. In DNA form, the CDR3 reads TGCGCCAGCAGGATGATAGGGGCAGTCAACGAGCAGTACTTC.

J is TRBJ2-3 and V is TRBV6-5; D remains unclear. Germline V gives CDR1 MNHEY, CDR2 SVGAGI. This CDR3 is 13 amino acids long. The germline V and J ends were trimmed by 5 bases and 0 bases, with 6 bases remaining between them. CDR3 in DNA: TGTGCCAGCAGTCTGGCTAGCACAGATACGCAGTATTTT. It translates to CASSLASTDTQYF.

The CDR3 nucleotides read TGTGCCACCAGGAAAGACAGCGGGAGGGCCATCTACGAGCAGTACTTC. It yields the protein CATRKDSGRAIYEQYF. This chain uses TRBV15 with TRBJ2-7; the match to TRBD2 covers 10 bases. Germline assignment: CDR1 LNHNV and CDR2 YYDKDF (reference sequence). J lost 3 bases, V lost 6 bases, and 11 bases had no gene match. This CDR3 has 16 residues.

The CDR3 nucleotides read TGTGCCAGCAGCTTAAAGCCAGCGGCGACCGGGGAGCTGTTTTTT. The encoded protein is CASSLKPAATGELFF. The chain has TRBV7-3 and TRBJ2-2; D possibly corresponds to TRBD2 (5 bases). The CDR3 runs 15 residues. CDR1 SGHTA and CDR2 FQGTGA come from the germline V gene. V was shortened by 1 base and J by 5 bases, with 11 bases between the two germline ends.

Worth noting for this clone: Other DNA sequences in the same sample also yield this CDR3. The chain employs TRBV14 and TRBJ2-5, with unresolved D. Germline values: CDR1 SGHDN, CDR2 FVKESK. Trimming cost V 1 base and J 1 base, with 7 bases left between them. This CDR3 has 14 residues. CDR3 sequence: CASSQVAGQETQYF. The CDR3 region has the DNA TGTGCCAGCAGCCAAGTGGCAGGCCAAGAGACCCAGTACTTC.

The CDR3 sequence: CASSKHGSGRSYEQYF. The DNA for the CDR3 is TGTGCCAGCAGCAAACACGGCAGCGGGAGGTCCTACGAGCAGTACTTC. The rearrangement links TRBV28 to TRBJ2-7; 9 bases fit TRBD2. From germline, CDR1 is MDHEN and CDR2 SYDVKM. The CDR3 is made up of 16 amino acids. The V segment lost 6 bases and the J segment 1 base; nucleotides outside the gene matches: 10.